Below are 21 T cell receptor beta chains sequenced from a single sample in a study of blood T cell repertoires in COVID-19. Assay used: immunoSEQ multiplex PCR; TCRdb lists only in-frame clones, some missing. The sample records a few hundred thousand clones, over 75% being singletons. The sample taken for sequencing was PBMCs or T cells enriched from blood (not recorded which). Receptors originate from a young man who had recovered from COVID-19.

The genes are TRBV19 and TRBJ2-5; D possibly corresponds to TRBD2 (7 bases). Germline V gene sequence: CDR1 LNHDA, CDR2 SQIVND (reference sequence). CDR3 size: 15 residues. V lost 1 base and J 5 bases, leaving 14 bases between the germline ends. CDR3 coding DNA: TGTGCCAGTAGTATAGCCAACGGGGGGCCCGAGACCCAGTACTTC. It yields the protein CASSIANGGPETQYF.

The gene calls are TRBV7-6 and TRBJ1-4; perhaps TRBD1 as D (6 bases). The germline gives CDR1 SGHVS, CDR2 FNYEAQ. The CDR3 length is 15 residues. The V end was cut by 1 base, the J end by 0 bases, with 6 bases between. The CDR3 region is CASSLGTATNEKLFF. CDR3 nucleotide sequence: TGTGCCAGCAGCTTAGGGACAGCAACTAATGAAAAACTGTTTTTT.

This clone was recorded only once. V is TRBV6-5 and J is TRBJ2-7; 7 bases are a match to TRBD1. CDR3 size: 15 residues. J lost 5 bases, V lost 5 bases, and 12 bases had no gene match. Germline CDR1 is MNHEY and CDR2 is SVGAGI. CDR3 residues: CASSLETGVRDEQYF. Written as DNA, the CDR3 is TGTGCCAGCAGTCTCGAAACAGGGGTGCGGGACGAGCAGTACTTC.

The chain couples TRBV6-5 to TRBJ2-1; D gene uncertain. CDR3 length: 11 residues. From germline, CDR1 is MNHEY and CDR2 SVGAGI. V dropped 2 bases and J dropped 10 bases, with 6 bases sitting between them. The CDR3: CASSYTTEQFF. CDR3 DNA: TGTGCCAGCAGTTACACCACAGAGCAGTTCTTC.

This rearrangement joins TRBV2 to TRBJ1-5; possible D gene TRBD1, 5 bases. CDR1 is SNHLY, CDR2 FYNNEI, per germline. This CDR3 spans 13 amino acids. Trimming cost V 6 bases and J 2 bases, with 8 bases left between them. The DNA for the CDR3 is TGTGCCAGCAGGAAGACAGGCAATCAGCCCCAGCATTTT. This codes for CASRKTGNQPQHF.

V gene TRBV19 combines with J gene TRBJ1-6; TRBD1 is a possible D gene (5 bases). Per the germline V gene, CDR1 is LNHDA and CDR2 is SQIVND (reference sequence). This CDR3 comprises 15 residues. V shed 7 bases and J shed 2 bases, with 12 bases lying between them. CDR3 in DNA: TGTGCCAGTATGGGGCTGCGCGCCTATAATTCACCCCTCCACTTT. The encoded protein is CASMGLRAYNSPLHF.

The V and J genes are TRBV5-1 and TRBJ1-1; TRBD1 aligns across 7 bases. The CDR3 sequence is 13 residues long. Germline V gene data show CDR1 as SGHRS and CDR2 as YFSETQ. V lost 4 bases and J lost 4; bases outside the gene matches: 4. The CDR3 is CASSAGGVTEAFF. The CDR3 region has the DNA TGCGCCAGCAGCGCAGGGGGTGTCACTGAAGCTTTCTTT.

The chain has TRBV30 and TRBJ1-3, with 9 bases that match TRBD1. The CDR3 is 15 amino acids. The germline CDR1 and CDR2 sequences are GTSNPN and SVGIG (reference sequence). The V segment lost 2 bases and the J segment 2 bases; nucleotides outside the gene matches: 4. As DNA, the CDR3 is TGTGCCTGGAGTCTAGGGACAGGGACTGGAAACACCATATATTTT. This codes for CAWSLGTGTGNTIYF.

This clone was detected only once. This chain uses TRBV5-4 with TRBJ2-1; 8 nucleotides align to TRBD2. The V segment lost 0 bases and the J segment 13 bases; nucleotides outside the gene matches: 3. From germline, CDR1 is SGHNT and CDR2 YYREEE (reference sequence). This CDR3 has 12 amino acids. The CDR3 coding sequence is TGTGCCAGCAGCTTGGTGGGACTAGAACAGTTCTTC. As protein: CASSLVGLEQFF.

The chain links TRBV28 to TRBJ2-7; 13 nucleotides agree with TRBD2. The CDR3 runs 17 residues. J lost 0 bases, V lost 3 bases, and 5 bases had no gene match. Germline V gene sequence: CDR1 MDHEN, CDR2 SYDVKM. CDR3 loop: CASSFGLAGVNSYEQYF. DNA of the CDR3: TGTGCCAGCAGTTTCGGACTAGCGGGGGTTAACTCCTACGAGCAGTACTTC.

The chain recombines TRBV28 with TRBJ2-3; D is possibly TRBD2 (6 bases). CDR1 MDHEN and CDR2 SYDVKM come from the germline V gene. V dropped 1 base and J dropped 4 bases, with 15 bases sitting between them. The CDR3 extends over 16 amino acids. The CDR3 DNA sequence: TGTGCCAGCAGTTTATTTTCGGGAGTAGGTCCAGATACGCAGTATTTT. Its protein is CASSLFSGVGPDTQYF.

V gene TRBV13 combines with J gene TRBJ2-3; 10 bases fit TRBD2. The V segment lost 6 bases and the J segment 1 base; nucleotides outside the gene matches: 1. The CDR3 covers 14 residues. Germline CDR1 reads PRHDT; CDR2 reads FYEKMQ (reference sequence). The CDR3 DNA follows: TGTGCCAGCAGGGGGACTAGCGGCACAGATACGCAGTATTTT. It codes for CASRGTSGTDTQYF.

The chain employs TRBV11-3 and TRBJ2-1, with TRBD1 matching 7 bases. This CDR3 comprises 17 residues. In germline, CDR1 is SGHNT, CDR2 YENEEA. V dropped 2 bases and J dropped 4; count of bases not matched to a gene: 11. DNA of the CDR3: TGTGCCAGCAGCTTAAGAGGGGACAGACCATATTACAATGAGCAGTTCTTC. Protein sequence: CASSLRGDRPYYNEQFF.

The genes are TRBV5-1 and TRBJ1-2; no definite D call. The length of the CDR3 is 14 residues. Germline assignment: CDR1 SGHRS and CDR2 YFSETQ. Trimming left V 2 bases short and J 0 bases short, with 8 bases between. CDR3 sequence: CASSFGPANYGYTF. Written as DNA, the CDR3 is TGCGCCAGCAGCTTCGGTCCTGCTAACTATGGCTACACCTTC.

The V and J genes are TRBV7-2 and TRBJ1-5; D remains ambiguous. Germline CDR1 SGHTA, CDR2 FQGNSA. This CDR3 comprises 14 residues. V was shortened by 1 base and J by 7 bases, with 11 bases between the two germline ends. This CDR3 reads CASSLVSNNQPQHF. The CDR3 coding sequence is TGTGCCAGCAGCTTAGTTTCCAACAACCAGCCCCAGCATTTT.

CDR3 in amino acids: CAWRDKREGRETQYF. CDR3 DNA sequence: TGTGCCTGGAGGGATAAGCGGGAGGGAAGGGAGACCCAGTACTTC. This chain links TRBV30 with TRBJ2-5; TRBD2 matches 10 bases. Germline CDR1 GTSNPN, CDR2 SVGIG (reference sequence). The trim removed 3 bases at V and 5 bases at J, leaving 9 bases unmatched. This CDR3 is 15 amino acids long.

The gene calls are TRBV5-1 and TRBJ2-5, with 7 bases identical to TRBD1. Germline assignment: CDR1 SGHRS and CDR2 YFSETQ. J gave up 5 bases and V 0 bases, and 10 bases lay outside the gene matches. There are 16 residues in the CDR3. DNA for the CDR3: TGCGCCAGCAGCTTGGCCCTCAACAGGGGCTGGGAGACCCAGTACTTC. Residues: CASSLALNRGWETQYF.

This rearrangement joins TRBV28 to TRBJ1-2; perhaps TRBD1 as D (5 bases). Germline V gene lookup returns CDR1 MDHEN and CDR2 SYDVKM. CDR3 size: 12 residues. The V gene lost 5 bases and the J gene lost 5 bases, with 9 bases spanning the gap. CDR3 coding DNA: TGTGCCAGCAGTCCAGACAGTTATGGCTACACCTTC. It specifies CASSPDSYGYTF.

The rearrangement links TRBV24-1 to TRBJ2-5, with D possibly being TRBD1 (6 bases). There are 14 residues in the CDR3. The germline CDR1 and CDR2 sequences are KGHDR and SFDVKD. V lost 1 base to trimming and J lost 6 bases, with 11 bases between them. CDR3: CATSDLGQGQTQYF. For the CDR3, the DNA is TGTGCCACCAGTGATTTAGGTCAGGGGCAGACCCAGTACTTC.

The chain is built from TRBV2 and TRBJ1-4; D is undetermined. Germline loops: CDR1 SNHLY, CDR2 FYNNEI. V was cut by 4 bases and J by 8 bases, with 5 bases left in between. The CDR3 is 11 amino acids. CDR3 in amino acids: CASSGGEKLFF. CDR3 DNA: TGTGCCAGCAGTGGCGGCGAAAAACTGTTTTTT.

The CDR3 region has the DNA TGTGCCACCAGTGAAAGTGGGAGGTACAATCAGCCCCAGCATTTT. The encoded protein is CATSESGRYNQPQHF. The chain couples TRBV24-1 to TRBJ1-5; D is ambiguous. The germline V gene has CDR1 KGHDR and CDR2 SFDVKD. V gave up 4 bases and J gave up 3 bases, with 12 bases separating them. The CDR3 loop spans 15 amino acids.